These 29 T cell receptor beta chains originate from one sample sequenced in a study of lymphopenia after photon versus proton radiotherapy. Assay: immunoSEQ multiplex PCR; the TCRdb copy retains only in-frame clones and omits some. The sample holds fewer than 70,000 clones; about 90% are singletons and the top ten take 10% to 12%. The specimen was peripheral blood, collected from a patient treated with proton-based radiotherapy. The receptors originated from an older man with esophageal cancer.

This clone was seen once. This chain links TRBV18 with TRBJ1-1; D uncertain. Germline V gives CDR1 KGHSH, CDR2 LQKENI. This CDR3 contains 15 residues. V dropped 2 bases and J dropped 0 bases, with 10 bases sitting between them. The CDR3: CASSPDQVMNTEAFF. For the CDR3, the DNA is TGTGCCAGCTCACCAGATCAGGTCATGAACACTGAAGCTTTCTTT. Variable domain in full (rest from reference TRBV18 and TRBJ1-1): NAGVMQNPRHLVRRRGQEARLRCSPMKGHSHVYWYRQLPEEGLKFMVYLQKENIIDESGMPKERFSAEFPKEGPSILRIQQVVRGDSAAYFCASSPDQVMNTEAFFGQGTRLTVV.

J is TRBJ1-2 and V is TRBV2; 12 bases fit TRBD1. V trimming: 3 bases; J trimming: 8 bases; junction bases outside the gene matches: 7. Germline CDR1 is SNHLY and CDR2 is FYNNEI. This CDR3 has 15 amino acids. The CDR3 reads CASSDQGQGAGGYTF. For the CDR3, the DNA is TGTGCCAGCAGTGACCAGGGACAGGGGGCGGGAGGCTACACCTTC.

The chain is built from TRBV6-6 and TRBJ2-1; 7 bases fit TRBD1. Trimming cost V 2 bases and J 10 bases; bases outside gene matches: 14. The CDR3 has 16 amino acids. From germline, CDR1 is MNHNY and CDR2 SVGAGI (reference sequence). CDR3 sequence (DNA): TGTGCCAGCAGTTACCTGGGACAGTCAACGGGTCGGGAGCAGTTCTTC. Residues: CASSYLGQSTGREQFF.

The V and J genes are TRBV6-5 and TRBJ1-2, with 8 bases fitting TRBD1. V shed 8 bases and J 4 bases; nucleotides not matched to a gene: 6. The germline V gene has CDR1 MNHEY and CDR2 SVGAGI. CDR3 size: 13 residues. In nucleotides, the CDR3 is TGTGCCAGCCGGTTTACAGGGGGCTATGGCTACACCTTC. Translation gives CASRFTGGYGYTF.

The chain carries TRBV2 and TRBJ1-5, with 7 bases fitting TRBD1. Losses at the gene ends were 4 bases for V and 7 bases for J; bases not matched to a gene: 7. Germline CDR1 and CDR2: SNHLY and FYNNEI. This CDR3 contains 14 residues. The CDR3: CASSALQGNQPQHF. The CDR3 coding sequence is TGTGCCAGCAGTGCGCTACAGGGGAACCAGCCCCAGCATTTT.

The CDR3 protein is CAWSGGSDQPQHF. The CDR3 nucleotides read TGTGCCTGGAGTGGGGGGTCGGACCAGCCCCAGCATTTT. The genes are TRBV30 and TRBJ1-5; perhaps TRBD1 as D (5 bases). V was trimmed by 1 base and J by 7 bases, leaving 11 bases between them. The CDR3 consists of 13 residues. Per germline, CDR1 GTSNPN and CDR2 SVGIG (reference sequence). Complete variable domain (other parts from reference TRBV30 and TRBJ1-5): SQTIHQWPATLVQPVGSPLSLECTVEGTSNPNLYWYRQAAGRGLQLLFYSVGIGQISSEVPQNLSASRPQDRQFILSSKKLLLSDSGFYLCAWSGGSDQPQHFGDGTRLSIL.

The rearrangement links TRBV18 to TRBJ2-5; D is ambiguous. V lost 3 bases, J lost 0 bases, and 5 bases lay in between. Germline assignment: CDR1 KGHSH and CDR2 LQKENI. The CDR3 has 13 residues. CDR3 nucleotides: TGTGCCAGCTCACCGGGGAACCAAGAGACCCAGTACTTC. The encoded protein is CASSPGNQETQYF. The whole variable domain, filled in from reference TRBV18 and TRBJ2-5, reads NAGVMQNPRHLVRRRGQEARLRCSPMKGHSHVYWYRQLPEEGLKFMVYLQKENIIDESGMPKERFSAEFPKEGPSILRIQQVVRGDSAAYFCASSPGNQETQYFGPGTRLLVL.

The gene calls are TRBV19 and TRBJ2-5, with 13 bases fitting TRBD2. Unmatched junction bases numbered 5, after V lost 5 bases and J lost 5 bases. This CDR3 has 15 amino acids. Germline loops: CDR1 LNHDA, CDR2 SQIVND (reference sequence). DNA of the CDR3: TGTGCCAGTAGTCCTCCGGGACTAGCGGGGGAGACCCAGTACTTC. Its protein product is CASSPPGLAGETQYF. Based on the CDR3 plus reference TRBV19 and TRBJ2-5, the full variable domain is DGGITQSPKYLFRKEGQNVTLSCEQNLNHDAMYWYRQDPGQGLRLIYYSQIVNDFQKGDIAEGYSVSREKKESFPLTVTSAQKNPTAFYLCASSPPGLAGETQYFGPGTRLLVL.

The chain has TRBV2 and TRBJ1-2, with TRBD1 identical over 8 bases. Looked up from germline, CDR1 is SNHLY and CDR2 is FYNNEI. The junction had 15 bases not matched to a gene; V was cut back by 1 base and J by 8 bases. The CDR3 totals 17 residues. The CDR3 nucleotides read TGTGCCAGCAGTGAAGGACTTACTCCACAGGGGGAGGGCGGCTACACCTTC. Amino acids: CASSEGLTPQGEGGYTF.

The J gene is TRBJ2-3, the V gene TRBV25-1, with unresolved D. From germline, CDR1 is MGHDK and CDR2 SYGVNS. V shed 0 bases and J shed 4 bases, with 2 bases lying between them. This CDR3 is 12 amino acids long. CDR3 sequence: CASSEYPDTQYF. Written as DNA, the CDR3 is TGTGCCAGCAGTGAATACCCAGATACGCAGTATTTT.

The J gene is TRBJ2-7, the V gene TRBV6-6; TRBD2 is a possible D gene (7 bases). The CDR3 loop spans 14 amino acids. The V and J ends lost 6 bases and 3 bases respectively, with 15 bases between them. The V gene's germline CDR1 is MNHNY and CDR2 SVGAGI (reference sequence). This CDR3 is CASRSLRGLYEQYF. The DNA of the CDR3 is TGTGCCAGCAGATCTCTGCGGGGGCTCTACGAGCAGTACTTC.

The J gene is TRBJ1-2, the V gene TRBV11-2, with D tentatively TRBD1 (6 bases). Trimming shortened V by 1 base and J by 8 bases, and 11 bases separated the two germline ends. This CDR3 contains 13 residues. Germline loops: CDR1 SGHAT, CDR2 FQNNGV. The CDR3 region has the DNA TGTGCCAGCAGCTTAGGGGGGGGCAAGGGCTACACCTTC. Residues: CASSLGGGKGYTF.

V usage is TRBV5-1 and J usage is TRBJ2-5; possibly TRBD1 or TRBD2 for D (5 bases each). Germline values: CDR1 SGHRS, CDR2 YFSETQ. This CDR3 comprises 14 residues. The germline V and J ends were trimmed by 4 bases and 4 bases, with 14 bases remaining between them. The DNA of the CDR3 is TGCGCCAGCAGCACGGGACGAGGTACAGAGACCCAGTACTTC. It yields the protein CASSTGRGTETQYF.

V is TRBV5-4 and J is TRBJ1-1; D gene unclear. In germline, CDR1 is SGHNT, CDR2 YYREEE (reference sequence). This CDR3 contains 11 residues. Trimming took off 0 bases at V and 5 bases at J, with 2 bases between the two ends. The CDR3 nucleotides read TGTGCCAGCAGCTTGGAAACTGAAGCTTTCTTT. It codes for CASSLETEAFF.

V gene TRBV7-8 combines with J gene TRBJ2-7, with D perhaps TRBD1 (6 bases). The CDR3 spans 14 residues. In germline, CDR1 is SGHVS, CDR2 FQNEAQ. The V gene lost 7 bases and the J gene lost 5 bases, with 18 bases spanning the gap. CDR3 sequence reads: CASTGQWGMDEQYF. DNA of the CDR3: TGTGCCAGCACCGGACAGTGGGGAATGGACGAGCAGTACTTC.

This clone occurred once. The rearrangement links TRBV5-1 to TRBJ1-3; 7 bases match TRBD1. V lost 0 bases, J lost 3 bases, and 3 bases stayed unmatched. The CDR3 totals 15 residues. Germline CDR1 reads SGHRS; CDR2 reads YFSETQ. The CDR3 sequence: CASSLVGGGGNTIYF. The DNA for the CDR3 is TGCGCCAGCAGCTTGGTAGGGGGCGGTGGAAACACCATATATTTT.

The chain has TRBV11-2 and TRBJ2-5; TRBD1 matches at 7 bases. The J segment lost 2 bases and the V segment lost 5 bases, leaving 5 bases of the junction unmatched. The CDR3 is 14 residues long. Germline V CDR1 and CDR2: SGHAT, FQNNGV. CDR3 sequence reads: CASSRVTGQETQYF. DNA of the CDR3: TGTGCCAGCAGCCGAGTGACAGGGCAAGAGACCCAGTACTTC.

On this clone: Germline and junction disagree at one end, which may indicate a read error. The V call is TRBV7-7, the J call TRBJ2-2; 9 bases are shared with TRBD1. Germline V gives CDR1 SSHAT, CDR2 FNYEAQ (reference sequence). The CDR3 contains 18 residues. The CDR3 sequence: CASSRGSTGGPNTGELFF. In DNA, the CDR3 is TGTGCTAGCAGCCGGGGGAGTACAGGGGGCCCGAACACCGGGGAGCTGTTTTTT. Full variable domain (remainder filled in from reference TRBV7-7 and TRBJ2-2): GAGVSQSPRYKVTKRGQDVTLRCDPISSHATLYWYQQALGQGPEFLTYFNYEAQPDKSGLPSDRFSAERPEGSISTLTIQRTEQRDSAMYRCASSRGSTGGPNTGELFFGEGSRLTVL.

The gene calls are TRBV19 and TRBJ2-5, with 13 bases fitting TRBD2. V dropped 4 bases and J dropped 1; count of bases not matched to a gene: 9. From germline, CDR1 is LNHDA and CDR2 SQIVND (reference sequence). The CDR3 runs 18 residues. For the CDR3, the DNA is TGTGCCAGTAGTAAGGGACTAGCGGGAAGGGAACGCCAAGAGACCCAGTACTTC. This sequence encodes CASSKGLAGRERQETQYF. Supplemented by reference TRBV19 and TRBJ2-5, the full variable domain reads DGGITQSPKYLFRKEGQNVTLSCEQNLNHDAMYWYRQDPGQGLRLIYYSQIVNDFQKGDIAEGYSVSREKKESFPLTVTSAQKNPTAFYLCASSKGLAGRERQETQYFGPGTRLLVL.

The chain joins TRBV18 to TRBJ2-1; D is ambiguous. This CDR3 region has 15 residues. V was shortened by 3 bases and J by 5 bases, with 14 bases between the two germline ends. Germline loops: CDR1 KGHSH, CDR2 LQKENI. CDR3 protein: CASSPPFGGNNEQFF. The CDR3 DNA is TGTGCCAGCTCACCCCCGTTCGGCGGAAACAATGAGCAGTTCTTC.

This chain joins TRBV9 and TRBJ2-2, with D perhaps TRBD1 (5 bases). The ends were cut back, 6 bases at V and 5 bases at J, with 20 bases in the middle. Looked up from germline, CDR1 is SGDLS and CDR2 is YYNGEE. The length of the CDR3 is 16 residues. In DNA form, the CDR3 reads TGTGCCAGCACCCCCCTGATAGGACAACTTACCGGGGAGCTGTTTTTT. Its translation is CASTPLIGQLTGELFF.

This chain joins TRBV7-9 and TRBJ2-7; TRBD2 might be the D (6 bases). Trimming removed 5 bases from V and 5 bases from J, with 16 bases in between. The germline V gene has CDR1 SEHNR and CDR2 FQNEAQ (reference sequence). The CDR3 consists of 14 residues. This chain's CDR3 is CASSLTGTFHEQYF. The CDR3 nucleotides read TGTGCCAGCAGCCTTACGGGGACTTTCCACGAGCAGTACTTC.

The chain carries TRBV18 and TRBJ1-1, with 7 bases identical to TRBD1. There are 18 residues in the CDR3. V was pared by 3 bases and J by 1 base, with 14 bases of the junction left unmatched. Germline assignment: CDR1 KGHSH and CDR2 LQKENI. The CDR3 loop reads CASSPQSPDRVGNTEAFF. For the CDR3, the DNA is TGTGCCAGCTCACCGCAAAGCCCTGACAGGGTTGGGAACACTGAAGCTTTCTTT. Full variable domain (rest looked up from reference TRBV18 and TRBJ1-1): NAGVMQNPRHLVRRRGQEARLRCSPMKGHSHVYWYRQLPEEGLKFMVYLQKENIIDESGMPKERFSAEFPKEGPSILRIQQVVRGDSAAYFCASSPQSPDRVGNTEAFFGQGTRLTVV.

This clone was seen just once. The V gene is TRBV19, the J gene TRBJ2-5, with 7 nucleotides matching TRBD1. J gave up 0 bases and V 1 base, and 5 bases lay outside the gene matches. The CDR3 extends over 16 amino acids. Germline values: CDR1 LNHDA, CDR2 SQIVND (reference sequence). CDR3: CASSIVPGGNQETQYF. The CDR3 bases are TGTGCCAGTAGTATAGTACCAGGGGGTAACCAAGAGACCCAGTACTTC.

The V gene is TRBV11-3, the J gene TRBJ2-7; the D is unclear. The V gene's germline CDR1 is SGHNT and CDR2 YENEEA. Deletions cut 1 base from V and 3 bases from J, with 13 bases between. The CDR3 covers 15 residues. CDR3 nucleotides: TGTGCCAGCAGCTTAGGAGCAGCAGGCATCTACGAGCAGTACTTC. Translation gives CASSLGAAGIYEQYF.

The chain combines TRBV6-4 with TRBJ2-5, with D perhaps matching TRBD1 (5 bases). Germline lookup yields CDR1 MRHNA and CDR2 SNTAGT. The CDR3 extends over 14 amino acids. V was clipped by 0 bases and J by 3 bases, with 8 bases between them. Written as DNA, the CDR3 is TGTGCCAGCAGTGACTCGGGGCAGAAAGAGACCCAGTACTTC. Encoded protein: CASSDSGQKETQYF.

This chain links TRBV2 with TRBJ1-1; D is undetermined. The CDR3 spans 17 residues. Germline CDR1 is SNHLY and CDR2 is FYNNEI. V was cut by 2 bases and J by 0 bases, with 16 bases left in between. CDR3 sequence reads: CASSEFVAARLNTEAFF. CDR3 DNA sequence: TGTGCCAGCAGTGAATTTGTGGCAGCGAGATTGAACACTGAAGCTTTCTTT.

The chain recombines TRBV27 with TRBJ2-7; a weak D match, TRBD1 (6 bases). Germline loops: CDR1 MNHEY, CDR2 SMNVEV (reference sequence). Trimming shortened V by 5 bases and J by 7 bases, and 24 bases separated the two germline ends. This CDR3 has 16 amino acids. DNA for the CDR3: TGTGCCAGCAGTCTGACCCCGGGACACCTTCCGGGGGAGCAGTACTTC. Amino acids: CASSLTPGHLPGEQYF.

This chain connects TRBV4-1 to TRBJ2-1; D not resolved. CDR3 length: 14 amino acids. Germline V gene sequence: CDR1 MGHRA, CDR2 YSYEKL. The V and J ends lost 3 bases and 3 bases respectively, with 9 bases between them. The CDR3: CASSHGSSYNEQFF. CDR3 nucleotide sequence: TGCGCCAGCAGCCACGGGTCCAGCTACAATGAGCAGTTCTTC.